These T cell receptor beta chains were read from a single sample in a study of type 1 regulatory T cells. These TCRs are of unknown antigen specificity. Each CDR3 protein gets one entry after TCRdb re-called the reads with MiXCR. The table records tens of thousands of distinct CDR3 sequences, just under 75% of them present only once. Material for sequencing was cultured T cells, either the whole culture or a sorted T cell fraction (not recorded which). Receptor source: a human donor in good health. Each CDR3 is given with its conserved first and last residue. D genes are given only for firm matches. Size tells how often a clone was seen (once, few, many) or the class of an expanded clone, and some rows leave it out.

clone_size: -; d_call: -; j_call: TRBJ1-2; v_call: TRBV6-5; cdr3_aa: CASSSPGRINYGYTF; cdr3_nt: TGTGCCAGCAGCAGTCCGGGACGGATAAACTATGGCTACACCTTC
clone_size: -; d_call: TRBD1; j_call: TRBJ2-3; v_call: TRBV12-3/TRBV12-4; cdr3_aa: CASSLLQGVRADTQYF; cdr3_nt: TGTGCCAGCAGTTTACTCCAGGGGGTTCGGGCAGATACGCAGTATTTT
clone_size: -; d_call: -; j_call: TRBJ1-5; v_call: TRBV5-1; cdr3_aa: CASSFRSNQPQHF; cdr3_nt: TGCGCCAGCAGCTTCCGTAGCAATCAGCCCCAGCATTTT
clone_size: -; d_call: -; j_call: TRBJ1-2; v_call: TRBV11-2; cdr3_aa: CASSYGGDYGYTF; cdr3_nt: TGTGCCAGCAGCTATGGGGGGGATTATGGCTACACCTTC
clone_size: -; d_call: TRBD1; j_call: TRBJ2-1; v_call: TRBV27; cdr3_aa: CASSPTGDEQFF; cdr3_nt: TGTGCCAGCAGTCCGACAGGGGATGAGCAGTTCTTC
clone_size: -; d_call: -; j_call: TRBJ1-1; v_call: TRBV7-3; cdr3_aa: CASSLTGDTEAFF; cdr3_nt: TGTGCCAGCAGCTTAACAGGGGACACTGAAGCTTTCTTT
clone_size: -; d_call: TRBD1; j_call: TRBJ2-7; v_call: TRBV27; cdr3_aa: CASSSQGQGKREQYF; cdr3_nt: TGTGCCAGCAGTTCACAAGGACAGGGGAAACGCGAGCAGTACTTC
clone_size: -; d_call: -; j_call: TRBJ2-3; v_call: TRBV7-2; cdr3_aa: CASSLVPAPSTQYF; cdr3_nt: TGTGCCAGCAGCTTAGTTCCAGCCCCCAGTACGCAGTATTTT
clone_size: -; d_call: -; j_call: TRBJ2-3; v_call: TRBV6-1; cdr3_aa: CASTIGGPADTQYF; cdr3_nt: TGTGCCAGCACCATTGGGGGGCCTGCAGATACGCAGTATTTT
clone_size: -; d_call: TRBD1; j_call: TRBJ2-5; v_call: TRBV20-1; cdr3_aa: CSARTGGAETQYF; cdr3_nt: TGCAGTGCTAGAACAGGGGGCGCGGAGACCCAGTACTTC
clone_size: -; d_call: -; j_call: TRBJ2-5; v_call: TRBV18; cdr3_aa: CASSPRKAETQYF; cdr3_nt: TGTGCCAGCTCACCCCGCAAGGCAGAGACCCAGTACTTC
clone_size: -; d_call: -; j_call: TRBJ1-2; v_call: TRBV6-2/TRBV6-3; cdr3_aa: CASSYRAGYGYTF; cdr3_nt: TGTGCCAGCAGTTACAGGGCAGGATATGGCTACACCTTC
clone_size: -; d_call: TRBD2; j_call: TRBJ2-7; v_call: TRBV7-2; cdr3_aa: CASSFSGVSYEQYF; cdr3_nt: TGTGCCAGCAGCTTTAGCGGGGTAAGCTACGAGCAGTACTTC
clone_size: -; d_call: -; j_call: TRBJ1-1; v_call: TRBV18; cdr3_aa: CASSLGQNTEAFF; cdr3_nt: TGTGCCAGCTCACTTGGACAGAACACTGAAGCTTTCTTT
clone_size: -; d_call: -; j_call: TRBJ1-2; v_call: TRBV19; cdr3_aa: CASMGARSYGYTF; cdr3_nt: TGTGCCAGTATGGGGGCGCGGAGCTATGGCTACACCTTC
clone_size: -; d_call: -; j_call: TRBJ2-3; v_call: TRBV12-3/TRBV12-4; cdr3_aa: CASSFPDPGTSLYF; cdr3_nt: TGTGCCAGCAGTTTCCCCGATCCCGGGACTTCGTTGTATTTT
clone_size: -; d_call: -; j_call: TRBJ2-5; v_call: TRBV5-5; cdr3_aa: CASTRQEQETQYF; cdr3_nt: TGTGCCAGCACCCGACAGGAACAAGAGACCCAGTACTTC
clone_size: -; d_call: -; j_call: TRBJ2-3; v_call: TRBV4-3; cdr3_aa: CASSRQGTDTQYF; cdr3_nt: TGCGCCAGCAGCCGACAGGGCACAGATACGCAGTATTTT
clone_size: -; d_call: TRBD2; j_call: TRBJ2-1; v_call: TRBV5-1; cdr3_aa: CASSLVLAEGQFF; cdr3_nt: TGCGCCAGCAGCTTGGTACTAGCGGAGGGGCAGTTCTTC
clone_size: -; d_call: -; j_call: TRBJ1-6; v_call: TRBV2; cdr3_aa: CASGGDTQDSPLHF; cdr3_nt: TGTGCCAGCGGGGGGGACACCCAAGATTCACCCCTCCACTTT
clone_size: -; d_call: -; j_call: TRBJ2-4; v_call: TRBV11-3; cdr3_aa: CASTGTKNIQYF; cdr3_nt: TGTGCCAGCACGGGAACCAAAAACATTCAGTACTTC
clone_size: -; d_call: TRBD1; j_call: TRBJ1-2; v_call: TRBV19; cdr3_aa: CATRMDPWDSLDTF; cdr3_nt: TGTGCCACTAGAATGGACCCATGGGACAGTCTGGACACCTTC
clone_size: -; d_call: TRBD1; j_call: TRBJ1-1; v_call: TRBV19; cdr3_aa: CASSTTQGYTEAFF; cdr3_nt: TGTGCCAGTAGTACCACACAGGGGTACACTGAAGCTTTCTTT
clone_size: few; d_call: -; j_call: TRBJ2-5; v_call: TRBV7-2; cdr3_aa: CASSLVSSGRETQYF; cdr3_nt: TGTGCCAGCAGCTTAGTTTCCTCCGGCAGGGAGACCCAGTACTTC
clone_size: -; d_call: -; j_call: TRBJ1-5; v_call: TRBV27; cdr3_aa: CASSLRGLGAHQPQHF; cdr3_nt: TGTGCCAGCAGCCTACGGGGACTGGGGGCCCATCAGCCCCAGCATTTT
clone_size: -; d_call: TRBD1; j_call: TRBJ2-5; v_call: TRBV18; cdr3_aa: CASSPTGQKQETQYF; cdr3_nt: TGTGCCAGCTCACCCACGGGACAGAAACAAGAGACCCAGTACTTC
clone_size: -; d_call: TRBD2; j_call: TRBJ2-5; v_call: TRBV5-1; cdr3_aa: CASSGGTSGETQYF; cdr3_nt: TGCGCCAGCAGCGGCGGGACTAGCGGAGAGACCCAGTACTTC
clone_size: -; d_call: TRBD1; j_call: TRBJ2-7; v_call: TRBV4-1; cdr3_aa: CASSQNNRGIVQYF; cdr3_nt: TGCGCCAGCAGCCAAAACAACAGGGGGATAGTGCAGTACTTC
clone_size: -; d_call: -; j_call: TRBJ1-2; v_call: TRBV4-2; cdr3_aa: CASSQEAPGTNGYTF; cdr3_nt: TGTGCCAGCAGCCAAGAAGCCCCCGGGACTAATGGCTACACCTTC
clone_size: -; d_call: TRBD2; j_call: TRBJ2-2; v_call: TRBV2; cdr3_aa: CASRGVRGGLGELFF; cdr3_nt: TGTGCCAGCAGGGGTGTTCGGGGGGGACTCGGGGAGCTGTTTTTT
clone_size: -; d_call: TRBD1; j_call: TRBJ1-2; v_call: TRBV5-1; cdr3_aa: CASSPRTGLYGYTF; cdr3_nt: TGCGCCAGCAGCCCGCGGACAGGACTCTATGGCTACACCTTC
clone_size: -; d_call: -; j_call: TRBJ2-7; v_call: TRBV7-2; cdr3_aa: CASSYDSDHEQYF; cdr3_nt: TGTGCCAGCAGCTATGACAGCGACCACGAGCAGTACTTC
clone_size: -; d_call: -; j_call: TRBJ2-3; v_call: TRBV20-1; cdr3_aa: CSAGWVRSTDTQYF; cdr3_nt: TGCAGTGCTGGATGGGTTAGGAGCACAGATACGCAGTATTTT
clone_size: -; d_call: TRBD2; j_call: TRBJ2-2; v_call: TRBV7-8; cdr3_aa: CASKLRTSGTYPGELFF; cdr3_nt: TGTGCCAGCAAGCTCCGGACTAGCGGGACTTACCCCGGGGAGCTGTTTTTC
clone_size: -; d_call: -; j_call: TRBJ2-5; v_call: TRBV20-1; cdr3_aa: CSARDTQGRQETQYF; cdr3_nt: TGCAGTGCTAGAGATACGCAGGGAAGGCAAGAGACCCAGTACTTC
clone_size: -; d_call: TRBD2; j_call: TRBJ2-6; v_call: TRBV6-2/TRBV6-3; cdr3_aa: CASGRAFTGANVLTF; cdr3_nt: TGTGCCAGCGGGAGGGCCTTTACTGGGGCCAACGTCCTGACTTTC
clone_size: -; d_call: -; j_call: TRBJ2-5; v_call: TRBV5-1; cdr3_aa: CASSAGQYQETQYF; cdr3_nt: TGCGCCAGCAGCGCGGGACAGTACCAAGAGACCCAGTACTTC
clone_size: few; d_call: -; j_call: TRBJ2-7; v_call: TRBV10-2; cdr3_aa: CASSEGGYEQYF; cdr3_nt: TGCGCCAGCAGTGAGGGAGGCTACGAGCAGTACTTC
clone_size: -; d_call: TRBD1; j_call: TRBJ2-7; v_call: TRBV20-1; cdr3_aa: CSASQGVNREQYF; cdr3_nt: TGCAGTGCTAGCCAGGGGGTTAATCGCGAGCAGTACTTC
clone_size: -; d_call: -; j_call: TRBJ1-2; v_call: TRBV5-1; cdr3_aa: CASSLEANYGYTF; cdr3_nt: TGCGCCAGCAGCTTAGAGGCTAACTATGGCTACACCTTC
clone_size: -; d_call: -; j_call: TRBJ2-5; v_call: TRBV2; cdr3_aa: CASLFVTQYF; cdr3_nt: TGTGCCAGCTTATTCGTGACCCAGTACTTC
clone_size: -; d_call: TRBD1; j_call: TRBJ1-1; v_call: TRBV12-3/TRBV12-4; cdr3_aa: CASRLDRGRAFF; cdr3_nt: TGTGCCAGCAGACTAGACAGGGGTCGAGCTTTCTTT